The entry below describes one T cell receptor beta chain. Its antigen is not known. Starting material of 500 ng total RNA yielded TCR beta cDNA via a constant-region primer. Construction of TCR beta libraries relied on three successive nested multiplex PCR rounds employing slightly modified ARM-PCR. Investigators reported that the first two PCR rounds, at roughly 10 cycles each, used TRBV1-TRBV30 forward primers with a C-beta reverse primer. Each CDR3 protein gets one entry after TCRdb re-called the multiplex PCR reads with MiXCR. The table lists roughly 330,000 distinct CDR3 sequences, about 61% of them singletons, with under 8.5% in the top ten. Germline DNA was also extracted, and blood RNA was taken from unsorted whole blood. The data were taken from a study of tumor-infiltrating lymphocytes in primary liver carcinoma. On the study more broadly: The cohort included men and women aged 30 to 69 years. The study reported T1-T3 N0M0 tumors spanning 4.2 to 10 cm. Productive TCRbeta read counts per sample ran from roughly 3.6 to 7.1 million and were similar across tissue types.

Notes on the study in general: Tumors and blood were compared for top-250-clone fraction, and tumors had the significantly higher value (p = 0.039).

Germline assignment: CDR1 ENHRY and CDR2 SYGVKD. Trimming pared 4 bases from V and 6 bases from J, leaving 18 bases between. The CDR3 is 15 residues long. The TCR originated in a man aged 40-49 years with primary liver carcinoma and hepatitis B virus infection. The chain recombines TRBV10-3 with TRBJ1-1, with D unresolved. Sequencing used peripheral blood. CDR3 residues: CAISASLGIGSEAFF. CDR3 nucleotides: TGTGCCATCAGTGCGAGTCTAGGAATTGGGTCTGAAGCTTTCTTT.